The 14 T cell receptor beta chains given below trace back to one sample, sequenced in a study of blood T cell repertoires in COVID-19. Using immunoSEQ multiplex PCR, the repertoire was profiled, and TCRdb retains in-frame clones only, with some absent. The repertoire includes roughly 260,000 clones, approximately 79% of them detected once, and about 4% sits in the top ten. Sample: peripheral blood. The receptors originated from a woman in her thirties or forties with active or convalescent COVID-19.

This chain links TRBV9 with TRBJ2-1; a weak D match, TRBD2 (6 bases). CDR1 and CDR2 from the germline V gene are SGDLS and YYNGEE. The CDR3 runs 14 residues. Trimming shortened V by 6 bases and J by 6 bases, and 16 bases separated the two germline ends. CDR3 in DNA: TGTGCCAGCACCCGTTGGGAGGCGGGCAATGAGCAGTTCTTC. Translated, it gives CASTRWEAGNEQFF.

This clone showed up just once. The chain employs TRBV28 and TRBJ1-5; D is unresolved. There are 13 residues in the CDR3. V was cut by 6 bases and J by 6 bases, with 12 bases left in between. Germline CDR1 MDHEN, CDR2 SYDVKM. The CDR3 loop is CASSLKRGQPQHF. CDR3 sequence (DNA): TGTGCCAGCAGCTTAAAACGAGGTCAGCCCCAGCATTTT.

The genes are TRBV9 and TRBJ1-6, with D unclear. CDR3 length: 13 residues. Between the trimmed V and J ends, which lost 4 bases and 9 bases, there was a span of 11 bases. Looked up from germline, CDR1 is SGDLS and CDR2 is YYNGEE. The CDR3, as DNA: TGTGCCAGCAGCCCTGAGGAGGGTTCACCCCTCCACTTT. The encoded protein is CASSPEEGSPLHF.

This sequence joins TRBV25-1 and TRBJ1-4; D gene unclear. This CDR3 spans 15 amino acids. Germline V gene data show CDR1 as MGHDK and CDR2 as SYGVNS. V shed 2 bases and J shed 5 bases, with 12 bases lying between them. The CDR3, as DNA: TGTGCCAGCAGTGAAGGGCAGACAATAAATGAAAAACTGTTTTTT. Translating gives CASSEGQTINEKLFF.

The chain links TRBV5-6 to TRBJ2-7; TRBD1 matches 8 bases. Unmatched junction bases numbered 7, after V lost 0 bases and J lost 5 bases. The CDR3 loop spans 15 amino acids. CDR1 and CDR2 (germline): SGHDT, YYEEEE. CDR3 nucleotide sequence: TGTGCCAGCAGCTTGGGTCCCAGGGGGCTCGACGAGCAGTACGTC. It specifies CASSLGPRGLDEQYV.

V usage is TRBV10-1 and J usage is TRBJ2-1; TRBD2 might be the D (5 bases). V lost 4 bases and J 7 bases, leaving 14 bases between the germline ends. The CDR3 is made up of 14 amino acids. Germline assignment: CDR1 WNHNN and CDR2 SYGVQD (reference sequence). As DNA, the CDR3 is TGCGCCAGCAGTGTGGGCTACGCGGGTAATGAGCAGTTCTTC. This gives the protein CASSVGYAGNEQFF.

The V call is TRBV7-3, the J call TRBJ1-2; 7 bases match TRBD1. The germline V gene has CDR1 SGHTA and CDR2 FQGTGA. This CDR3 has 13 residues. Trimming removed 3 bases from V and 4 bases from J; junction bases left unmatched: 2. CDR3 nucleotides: TGTGCCAGCAGCTTGACAGGGCGCTATGGCTACACCTTC. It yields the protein CASSLTGRYGYTF.

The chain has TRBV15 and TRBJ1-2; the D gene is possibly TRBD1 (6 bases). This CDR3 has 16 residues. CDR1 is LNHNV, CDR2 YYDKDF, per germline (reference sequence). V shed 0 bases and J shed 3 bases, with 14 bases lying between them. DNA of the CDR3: TGTGCCACCAGCAGAGATCTGGCAGGGGTACACTATGGCTACACCTTC. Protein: CATSRDLAGVHYGYTF.

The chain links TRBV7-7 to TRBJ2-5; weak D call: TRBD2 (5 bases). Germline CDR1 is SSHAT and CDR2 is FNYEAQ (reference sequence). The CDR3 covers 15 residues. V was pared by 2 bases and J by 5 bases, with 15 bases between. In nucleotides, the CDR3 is TGTGCCAGCAGCTTATTACGAGCATCGGGGGAGACCCAGTACTTC. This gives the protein CASSLLRASGETQYF. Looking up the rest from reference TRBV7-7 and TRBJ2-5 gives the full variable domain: GAGVSQSPRYKVTKRGQDVTLRCDPISSHATLYWYQQALGQGPEFLTYFNYEAQPDKSGLPSDRFSAERPEGSISTLTIQRTEQRDSAMYRCASSLLRASGETQYFGPGTRLLVL.

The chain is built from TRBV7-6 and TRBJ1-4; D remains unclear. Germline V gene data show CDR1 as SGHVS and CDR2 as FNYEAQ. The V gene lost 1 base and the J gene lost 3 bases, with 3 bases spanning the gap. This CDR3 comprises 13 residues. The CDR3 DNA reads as TGTGCCAGCAGCTTAGGGCCTAATGAAAAACTGTTTTTT. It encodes CASSLGPNEKLFF.

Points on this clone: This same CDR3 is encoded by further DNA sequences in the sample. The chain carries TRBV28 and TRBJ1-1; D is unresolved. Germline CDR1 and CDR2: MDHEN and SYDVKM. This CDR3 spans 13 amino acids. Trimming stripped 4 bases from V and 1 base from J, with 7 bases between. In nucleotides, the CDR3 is TGTGCCAGCAGTTCCCGGGGGAACACTGAAGCTTTCTTT. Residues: CASSSRGNTEAFF.

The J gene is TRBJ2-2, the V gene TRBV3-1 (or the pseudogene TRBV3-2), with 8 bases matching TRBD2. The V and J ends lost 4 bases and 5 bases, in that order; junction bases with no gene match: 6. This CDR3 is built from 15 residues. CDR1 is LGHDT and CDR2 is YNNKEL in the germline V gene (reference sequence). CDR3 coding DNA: TGTGCCAGCAGCCTCGGGGGGGCCGGGACCGGGGAGCTGTTTTTT. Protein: CASSLGGAGTGELFF.

CDR3 coding DNA: TGCGCCAGCAGCCCCTCGGGAAACACTGAAGCTTTCTTT. Encoded protein: CASSPSGNTEAFF. The rearrangement links TRBV5-1 to TRBJ1-1; D not certain. The V gene lost 4 bases and the J gene lost 2 bases, with 9 bases spanning the gap. This CDR3 is 13 amino acids long. Germline-derived CDR1 and CDR2 are SGHRS and YFSETQ.

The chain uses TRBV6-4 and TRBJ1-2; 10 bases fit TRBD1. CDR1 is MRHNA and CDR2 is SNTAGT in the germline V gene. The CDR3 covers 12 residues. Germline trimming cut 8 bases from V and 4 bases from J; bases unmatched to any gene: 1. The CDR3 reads CASWDRGYGYTF. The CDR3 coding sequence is TGTGCCAGCTGGGACAGGGGCTATGGCTACACCTTC.